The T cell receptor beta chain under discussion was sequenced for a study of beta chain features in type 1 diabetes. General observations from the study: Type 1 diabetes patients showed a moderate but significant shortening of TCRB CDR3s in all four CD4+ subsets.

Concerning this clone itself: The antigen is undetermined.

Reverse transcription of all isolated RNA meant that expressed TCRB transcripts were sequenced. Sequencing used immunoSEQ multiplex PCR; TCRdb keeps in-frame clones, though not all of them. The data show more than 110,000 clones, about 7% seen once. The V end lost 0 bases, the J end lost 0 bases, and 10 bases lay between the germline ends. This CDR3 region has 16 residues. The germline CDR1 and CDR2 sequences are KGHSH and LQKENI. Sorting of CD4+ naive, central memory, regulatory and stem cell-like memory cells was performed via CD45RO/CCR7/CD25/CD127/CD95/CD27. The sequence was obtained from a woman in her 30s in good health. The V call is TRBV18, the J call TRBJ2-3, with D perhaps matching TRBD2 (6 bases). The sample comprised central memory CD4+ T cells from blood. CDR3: CASSPPAGSSTDTQYF. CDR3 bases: TGTGCCAGCTCACCACCGGCGGGATCTAGCACAGATACGCAGTATTTT.